This record concerns one T cell receptor beta chain sequence. Some clones are missing from TCRdb's copy, which holds only in-frame ones; the method was immunoSEQ multiplex PCR. In the table there are roughly 100,000 clones, 90% of which are singletons. The data were taken from a study of T cell changes during pregnancy in multiple sclerosis. The receptor was derived from a female donor in good health, enrolled as a control in a pregnancy study. The sequencing used peripheral blood, collected in the second trimester of pregnancy.

The CDR3 DNA sequence: TGTGCCAGCAGTTACCGGCATCGCGGCGAGCAGTACTTC. It codes for CASSYRHRGEQYF. The chain carries TRBV6-5 and TRBJ2-7, with D unclear. Per germline, CDR1 MNHEY and CDR2 SVGAGI. V was trimmed by 2 bases and J by 6 bases, leaving 11 bases between them. This CDR3 region has 13 residues.